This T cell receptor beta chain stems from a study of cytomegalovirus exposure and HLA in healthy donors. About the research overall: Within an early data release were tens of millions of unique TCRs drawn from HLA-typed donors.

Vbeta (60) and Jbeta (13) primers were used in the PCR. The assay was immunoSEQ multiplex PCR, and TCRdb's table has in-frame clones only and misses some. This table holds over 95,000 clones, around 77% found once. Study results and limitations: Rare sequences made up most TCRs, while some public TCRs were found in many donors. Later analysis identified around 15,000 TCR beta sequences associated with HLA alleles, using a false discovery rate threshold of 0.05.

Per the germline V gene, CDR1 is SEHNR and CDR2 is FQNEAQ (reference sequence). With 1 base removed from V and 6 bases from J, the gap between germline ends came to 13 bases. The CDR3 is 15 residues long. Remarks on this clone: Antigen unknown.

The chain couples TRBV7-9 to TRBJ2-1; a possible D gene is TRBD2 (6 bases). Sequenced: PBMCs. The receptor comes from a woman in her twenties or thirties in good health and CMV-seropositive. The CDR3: CASSLVSGSSNEQFF. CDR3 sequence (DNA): TGTGCCAGCAGCTTAGTGAGCGGGTCTAGCAATGAGCAGTTCTTC.